The entry below describes one T cell receptor (beta chain). Its antigen is not identified. The sample belongs to a study of OX40 agonist ivuxolimab in advanced cancers. About the study: Patients were roughly 83% male with ages about 20 to 79, mean about 60. The study, taken as a whole, reports: Certain nonresponders likewise exhibited a low normalized T-cell clonal expansion.

V was trimmed by 1 base and J by 0 bases, leaving 7 bases between them. CDR3 length: 15 residues. Germline V gene lookup returns CDR1 ENHRY and CDR2 SYGVKD. Assay: immunoSEQ multiplex PCR; the TCRdb copy retains only in-frame clones and omits some. In the table there are tens of thousands of clones, around 77% of which are singletons. A history of autoimmune disease or systemic immunosuppression excluded patients. This chain uses TRBV10-3 with TRBJ1-5; D unresolved. The sequence was collected from an adult with an advanced solid tumor such as melanoma, head and neck, liver or kidney cancer. Sequenced here: CD4+ or CD8+ T cells sorted from blood, sampled in a trial of the OX40 agonist ivuxolimab. CDR3 amino acids: CAISEWKDSNQPQHF. The CDR3 DNA reads as TGTGCCATCAGTGAGTGGAAGGATAGCAATCAGCCCCAGCATTTT.